This TCR beta chain was captured by sequencing in a study of T cell repertoires in cytomegalovirus infection. The CDR3 runs to 15 residues. Germline V gene data show CDR1 as MNHEY and CDR2 as SVGEGT. Deletions cut 5 bases from V and 4 bases from J, with 15 bases between. Only a few counts were recorded for this clonotype. MiXCR was run by TCRdb on the reads, yielding one entry per CDR3 protein. The profile shows about 740,000 distinct CDR3 sequences, roughly 36% of them singletons. The TCR was taken from a human donor in good health (CMV status not recorded). Some clones in this sample may be carry-over from other donors' samples. This chain links TRBV6-2 or TRBV6-3 with TRBJ1-5; no reliable D call. Sequencing was done on a sample of PBMCs. The CDR3 loop is CASSHPDGNNQPQHF. CDR3 in DNA: TGTGCCAGCAGTCACCCGGACGGGAATAATCAGCCCCAGCATTTT.